What follows are 10 T cell receptor beta chains derived from one specimen sequenced in a study of beta chain features in type 1 diabetes. Expressed TCRB transcripts were sequenced because the isolated RNA had all been reverse transcribed beforehand. Only in-frame clones appear in the TCRdb table, and some are missing; sequencing was by immunoSEQ multiplex PCR. Altogether about half a million clones are present, about an eighth being singletons, with the ten largest covering over 0.035%. Sequencing was carried out using naive CD4+ T cells from blood. These receptors came from a woman between 18 and 29 years old in good health.

The genes are TRBV7-2 and TRBJ2-3; D gene ambiguous. V shed 5 bases and J shed 4 bases, with 13 bases lying between them. Germline V CDR1 and CDR2: SGHTA, FQGNSA. This CDR3 region has 14 residues. As DNA, the CDR3 is TGTGCCAGCAGCCGAATTGGGCCCTCAGATACGCAGTATTTT. Protein sequence: CASSRIGPSDTQYF.

This clone came up a few times. The identical CDR3 is also encoded by other nucleotide sequences in the sample. This sequence joins TRBV9 and TRBJ2-5; D may be TRBD2 (5 bases). Trimming cost V 4 bases and J 5 bases, with 15 bases left between them. Germline V gene sequence: CDR1 SGDLS, CDR2 YYNGEE. CDR3 size: 14 residues. CDR3: CASSSRGRMETQYF. In DNA, the CDR3 is TGTGCCAGCAGCTCCCGGGGTAGGATGGAGACCCAGTACTTC.

The gene calls are TRBV14 and TRBJ1-1, with D unresolved. Germline V gives CDR1 SGHDN, CDR2 FVKESK. V lost 4 bases and J 1 base, leaving 7 bases between the germline ends. The CDR3 totals 13 residues. The CDR3 nucleotides read TGTGCCAGCAGCCGCGAAGAGAACACTGAAGCTTTCTTT. Translated: CASSREENTEAFF. The full variable domain, its missing parts supplied by reference TRBV14 and TRBJ1-1, is EAGVTQFPSHSVIEKGQTVTLRCDPISGHDNLYWYRRVMGKEIKFLLHFVKESKQDESGMPNNRFLAERTGGTYSTLKVQPAELEDSGVYFCASSREENTEAFFGQGTRLTVV.

This clone showed up just a few times. This chain joins TRBV7-2 and TRBJ1-5; possibly TRBD1 for D (5 bases). The CDR3 has 15 residues. Trimming took 2 bases from V and 4 from J, leaving 12 bases between them. Germline CDR1 reads SGHTA; CDR2 reads FQGNSA. The CDR3: CASSLMGQPNQPQHF. In DNA, the CDR3 is TGTGCCAGCAGCTTAATGGGGCAACCTAATCAGCCCCAGCATTTT.

This clone was counted a few times. This sequence joins TRBV30 and TRBJ1-4; 9 positions match TRBD1. Germline V gene lookup returns CDR1 GTSNPN and CDR2 SVGIG (reference sequence). The CDR3 spans 14 residues. V lost 4 bases, J lost 7 bases, and 7 bases stayed unmatched. For the CDR3, the DNA is TGTGCCTGGACTTTGGACAGGGGAGCTGAAAAACTGTTTTTT. Its translation is CAWTLDRGAEKLFF.

The rearrangement joins TRBV19 to TRBJ1-2, with a possible D match to TRBD1 (5 bases). Trimming shortened V by 8 bases and J by 8 bases, and 15 bases separated the two germline ends. The V gene's germline CDR1 is LNHDA and CDR2 SQIVND (reference sequence). This CDR3 has 12 amino acids. The CDR3 region is CASHDQGLGYTF. The CDR3 nucleotides are TGTGCCAGTCATGACCAGGGACTCGGCTACACCTTC. Combining the CDR3 with reference TRBV19 and TRBJ1-2 gives the whole variable domain DGGITQSPKYLFRKEGQNVTLSCEQNLNHDAMYWYRQDPGQGLRLIYYSQIVNDFQKGDIAEGYSVSREKKESFPLTVTSAQKNPTAFYLCASHDQGLGYTFGSGTRLTVV.

In this sample, this clone turned up a few times. V and J are TRBV18 and TRBJ2-5; 7 bases match TRBD2. V lost 1 base and J lost 2; bases outside the gene matches: 7. The CDR3 is 16 residues long. Per the germline V gene, CDR1 is KGHSH and CDR2 is LQKENI. CDR3 sequence: CASSPLPAGLQETQYF. As DNA, the CDR3 is TGTGCCAGCTCACCACTTCCAGCGGGGCTTCAAGAGACCCAGTACTTC.

The rearrangement joins TRBV15 to TRBJ2-4, with 7 bases aligning to TRBD1. CDR1 and CDR2 from the germline V gene are LNHNV and YYDKDF (reference sequence). The trim removed 8 bases at V and 4 bases at J, leaving 11 bases unmatched. The CDR3 contains 15 residues. CDR3 sequence: CATAKGPQGKNIQYF. CDR3 DNA sequence: TGTGCCACCGCGAAGGGTCCACAGGGGAAAAACATTCAGTACTTC.

This clone was observed a handful of times. The rearrangement uses TRBV14 and TRBJ2-4; no clear D gene. V was cut by 2 bases and J by 10 bases, with 12 bases left in between. CDR1 is SGHDN and CDR2 is FVKESK in the germline V gene. The CDR3 spans 13 residues. Written as DNA, the CDR3 is TGTGCCAGCAGCCAATATGGTATGACGATTCAGTACTTC. It specifies CASSQYGMTIQYF.

This chain joins TRBV9 and TRBJ2-5, with a possible D match to TRBD2 (6 bases). The CDR3 spans 14 residues. The ends were cut back, 0 bases at V and 5 bases at J, with 11 bases in the middle. The germline V gene encodes CDR1 SGDLS and CDR2 YYNGEE. The CDR3 sequence: CASSVGSGRETQYF. The DNA for the CDR3 is TGTGCCAGCAGCGTAGGTTCAGGGAGGGAGACCCAGTACTTC.